The 30 T cell receptor beta chains presented below share a single source sample, sequenced in a study of T-cell memory formation after mild COVID-19. TCRdb called the 5' RACE reads again in MiXCR, with one record for every CDR3 protein. This sample yields about 140,000 distinct CDR3 sequences, of which about 15% are seen a single time; roughly 14% belongs to the top ten. Input material: PBMCs or a T cell subset sorted from them (not recorded which). The receptor set was obtained from an adult woman who had mild COVID-19 (a few samples of this study predate the infection). Cell type and time point are not known.

The V call is TRBV29-1, the J call TRBJ2-1, with D perhaps TRBD2 (6 bases). The V gene lost 3 bases and the J gene lost 6 bases, with 9 bases spanning the gap. The CDR3 loop spans 12 amino acids. Germline lookup yields CDR1 SQVTM and CDR2 ANQGSEA. DNA of the CDR3: TGCAGCGTTGATTTGGGGGGCAATGAGCAGTTCTTC. Protein sequence: CSVDLGGNEQFF.

In its sample, this clonotype was seen many times. The chain has TRBV9 and TRBJ2-1; no firm D call. The V gene lost 0 bases and the J gene lost 3 bases, with 4 bases spanning the gap. Looked up from germline, CDR1 is SGDLS and CDR2 is YYNGEE. This CDR3 is built from 13 residues. The CDR3 DNA sequence: TGTGCCAGCAGCGTAGAGGACTACAATGAGCAGTTCTTC. Amino acids: CASSVEDYNEQFF.

There are a few counts of this clonotype. The chain couples TRBV5-5 to TRBJ1-6; D gene ambiguous. Germline CDR1 reads SGHKS; CDR2 reads YYEKEE (reference sequence). CDR3 length: 15 amino acids. Trimming took off 4 bases at V and 10 bases at J, with 18 bases between the two ends. CDR3 bases: TGTGCCAGCAGCCCTGAAGGCTTTAGTCGATCACCCCTCCACTTT. The encoded protein is CASSPEGFSRSPLHF.

This clonotype was counted between two and nine times. The genes are TRBV20-1 and TRBJ1-3; D call uncertain. Germline V gives CDR1 DFQATT, CDR2 SNEGSKA (reference sequence). V dropped 3 bases and J dropped 4 bases, with 10 bases sitting between them. The CDR3 is made up of 13 amino acids. The CDR3 protein is CSASGGNGNTIYF. CDR3 nucleotide sequence: TGCAGTGCTAGTGGTGGTAACGGAAACACCATATATTTT.

The chain has TRBV7-9 and TRBJ2-7; D unclear. Germline CDR1 is SEHNR and CDR2 is FQNEAQ (reference sequence). V lost 6 bases and J lost 4, with 10 bases in between. The CDR3 is 12 residues long. The CDR3: CASSRNLYEQYF. The DNA for the CDR3 is TGTGCCAGCAGTCGGAATCTGTACGAGCAGTACTTC.

This clonotype has just a few counts. This rearrangement joins TRBV20-1 to TRBJ2-7; D unclear. The CDR3 consists of 13 residues. The germline V and J ends were trimmed by 1 base and 3 bases, with 10 bases remaining between them. Germline assignment: CDR1 DFQATT and CDR2 SNEGSKA (reference sequence). Here the CDR3 reads CSARAPSGYEQYF. The CDR3 nucleotides are TGCAGTGCTAGAGCCCCAAGTGGCTACGAGCAGTACTTC.

This clonotype was detected only a few times. The rearrangement links TRBV7-3 to TRBJ2-3, with 9 bases fitting TRBD2. The CDR3 is 17 amino acids. Losses at the gene ends were 2 bases for V and 0 bases for J; bases not matched to a gene: 6. Germline V gene lookup returns CDR1 SGHTA and CDR2 FQGTGA. The CDR3 nucleotides read TGTGCCAGCAGCTTAGGACTAGCGAGCACTAGCACAGATACGCAGTATTTT. It codes for CASSLGLASTSTDTQYF.

This CDR3 reads CASSPTAVRVDEQFF. The DNA of the CDR3 is TGTGCCAGCAGTCCGACGGCCGTTCGGGTCGATGAGCAGTTCTTC. The chain carries TRBV12-3 or TRBV12-4 and TRBJ2-1; the D is unclear. CDR3 length: 15 residues. With 5 bases removed from V and 8 bases from J, the gap between germline ends came to 19 bases.

This clonotype was found a few times. The chain carries TRBV7-9 and TRBJ2-3; a possible D gene is TRBD1 (6 bases). This CDR3 spans 15 amino acids. V was trimmed by 5 bases and J by 2 bases, leaving 14 bases between them. CDR1 and CDR2 from the germline V gene are SEHNR and FQNEAQ (reference sequence). CDR3 nucleotide sequence: TGTGCCAGCAGCGCCCCGAGGGGGATCACAGATACGCAGTATTTT. Translated: CASSAPRGITDTQYF.

This sequence joins TRBV5-4 and TRBJ1-2, with 7 bases fitting TRBD1. V dropped 4 bases and J dropped 8; count of bases not matched to a gene: 11. This CDR3 region has 14 residues. The germline V gene encodes CDR1 SGHNT and CDR2 YYREEE (reference sequence). The CDR3 DNA reads as TGTGCCAGCAGCGTAACAGGGGCCACTGGGGGCTACACCTTC. Its translation is CASSVTGATGGYTF.

The V call is TRBV29-1, the J call TRBJ2-1; D is possibly TRBD1 or TRBD2 (6 bases each). Trimming took off 0 bases at V and 2 bases at J, with 14 bases between the two ends. CDR1 is SQVTM, CDR2 ANQGSEA, per germline. The CDR3 covers 16 residues. Here the CDR3 reads CSVEDQGGHTYNEQFF. The CDR3 DNA reads TGCAGCGTTGAAGATCAAGGGGGGCATACCTACAATGAGCAGTTCTTC.

This clonotype has just a few counts. The chain employs TRBV7-9 and TRBJ1-3; D not certain. The CDR3 length is 13 residues. Germline V lookup: CDR1 SEHNR, CDR2 FQNEAQ (reference sequence). V was clipped by 4 bases and J by 4 bases, with 8 bases between them. In nucleotides, the CDR3 is TGTGCCAGCAGCTCGGCCCACGGAAACACCATATATTTT. It is translated as CASSSAHGNTIYF.

The chain combines TRBV9 with TRBJ2-1, with a tentative D call TRBD2 (6 bases). Per germline, CDR1 SGDLS and CDR2 YYNGEE. The CDR3 runs 11 residues. V shed 3 bases and J shed 9 bases, with 7 bases lying between them. CDR3 amino acids: CASSETSEQFF. Written as DNA, the CDR3 is TGTGCCAGCAGCGAGACTAGTGAGCAGTTCTTC.

This clonotype was observed a few times. The chain combines TRBV6-2 or TRBV6-3 with TRBJ1-1; 9 nucleotides line up with TRBD1. The CDR3 totals 15 residues. Germline trimming cut 7 bases from V and 6 bases from J; bases unmatched to any gene: 12. Germline values: CDR1 MNHEY, CDR2 SVGEGT. CDR3 residues: CASNHPQGARAEAFF. CDR3 sequence (DNA): TGTGCCAGCAACCATCCACAGGGGGCGAGGGCTGAAGCTTTCTTT.

This clonotype has a handful of counts. The chain joins TRBV4-2 to TRBJ2-1; 9 bases align to TRBD2. Germline V gives CDR1 LGHNA, CDR2 YNFKEQ. The V segment lost 1 base and the J segment 8 bases; nucleotides outside the gene matches: 12. The CDR3 loop spans 17 amino acids. CDR3 amino acids: CASSQGQREVPWDEQFF. The CDR3 DNA is TGTGCCAGCAGCCAAGGTCAGCGGGAGGTGCCGTGGGATGAGCAGTTCTTC.

The J gene is TRBJ1-2, the V gene TRBV7-8; no firm D call. Germline CDR1 SGHVS, CDR2 FQNEAQ. With 4 bases removed from V and 2 bases from J, the gap between germline ends came to 5 bases. There are 12 residues in the CDR3. CDR3 protein: CASSYDNYGYTF. DNA for the CDR3: TGTGCCAGCAGCTACGACAACTATGGCTACACCTTC. Drawing the rest from reference TRBV7-8 and TRBJ1-2, the complete variable domain is GAGVSQSPRYKVAKRGQDVALRCDPISGHVSLFWYQQALGQGPEFLTYFQNEAQLDKSGLPSDRFFAERPEGSVSTLKIQRTQQEDSAVYLCASSYDNYGYTFGSGTRLTVV.

This chain uses TRBV5-1 with TRBJ1-1, with a possible D match to TRBD1 (5 bases). V was clipped by 4 bases and J by 3 bases, with 13 bases between them. The CDR3 is 14 residues long. Germline CDR1 and CDR2: SGHRS and YFSETQ. The CDR3 protein is CASSRQSSDTEAFF. The CDR3 coding sequence is TGCGCCAGCAGCCGACAGTCGTCAGACACTGAAGCTTTCTTT.

The rearrangement joins TRBV7-8 to TRBJ1-2; no clear D gene. Germline values: CDR1 SGHVS, CDR2 FQNEAQ. V lost 0 bases and J 4 bases, leaving 6 bases between the germline ends. This CDR3 contains 13 residues. The CDR3 region has the DNA TGTGCCAGCAGCTTAGCAGGAATCTATGGCTACACCTTC. It specifies CASSLAGIYGYTF.

The V and J genes are TRBV5-6 and TRBJ1-2; TRBD1 is a possible D gene (5 bases). Germline lookup yields CDR1 SGHDT and CDR2 YYEEEE. The CDR3 has 15 amino acids. V lost 1 base and J lost 3, with 13 bases in between. The chain's CDR3 is CASSLSLIGDYGYTF. CDR3 DNA sequence: TGTGCCAGCAGCTTGTCGCTGATAGGGGACTATGGCTACACCTTC.

A few counts support this clonotype. The chain is built from TRBV6-6 and TRBJ1-2; tentatively, D is TRBD1 (6 bases). This CDR3 has 13 amino acids. Germline lookup yields CDR1 MNHNY and CDR2 SVGAGI (reference sequence). V was cut by 6 bases and J by 5 bases, with 13 bases left in between. The CDR3 coding sequence is TGTGCCAGCAGCCCCGGGACACTATATGGCTACACCTTC. This sequence encodes CASSPGTLYGYTF.

This rearrangement joins TRBV2 to TRBJ2-1; D gene ambiguous. Trimming removed 7 bases at V and 2 bases at J, with 12 bases between. Germline CDR1 reads SNHLY; CDR2 reads FYNNEI. The CDR3 sequence is 14 residues long. The CDR3 region has the DNA TGTGCCAGCAAGGGTGGGGTAGCCTACAATGAGCAGTTCTTC. Translating it yields CASKGGVAYNEQFF.

This clonotype has more than one count but fewer than ten. The chain carries TRBV20-1 and TRBJ2-1, with TRBD1 matching 12 bases. Germline trimming cut 8 bases from V and 9 bases from J; bases unmatched to any gene: 8. This CDR3 spans 13 amino acids. The germline V gene encodes CDR1 DFQATT and CDR2 SNEGSKA (reference sequence). CDR3 sequence (DNA): TGCAGTTCCCGGGACAGGGGGCGCGGTGAGCAGTTCTTC. It specifies CSSRDRGRGEQFF.

This clonotype was observed a few times. The chain is built from TRBV30 and TRBJ1-6, with a possible D match to TRBD1 (5 bases). Per germline, CDR1 GTSNPN and CDR2 SVGIG (reference sequence). This CDR3 is 14 amino acids long. V gave up 5 bases and J gave up 9 bases, with 17 bases separating them. CDR3 nucleotide sequence: TGTGCCTGGTGGGACCGGCGTTCGGTTTCACCCCTCCACTTT. Residues: CAWWDRRSVSPLHF. The full variable domain, its missing parts supplied by reference TRBV30 and TRBJ1-6, is SQTIHQWPATLVQPVGSPLSLECTVEGTSNPNLYWYRQAAGRGLQLLFYSVGIGQISSEVPQNLSASRPQDRQFILSSKKLLLSDSGFYLCAWWDRRSVSPLHFGNGTRLTVT.

The J gene is TRBJ1-2, the V gene TRBV9; D gene ambiguous. Germline-derived CDR1 and CDR2 are SGDLS and YYNGEE. This CDR3 is built from 13 residues. The V end lost 2 bases, the J end lost 1 base, and 6 bases lay between the germline ends. CDR3 amino acids: CASSVSFNYGYTF. The CDR3 DNA sequence: TGTGCCAGCAGCGTCTCCTTTAACTATGGCTACACCTTC.

The chain combines TRBV3-1 with TRBJ2-1; 7 bases line up with TRBD2. Germline trimming cut 1 base from V and 8 bases from J; bases unmatched to any gene: 11. This CDR3 spans 16 amino acids. Germline-derived CDR1 and CDR2 are LGHDT and YNNKEL (reference sequence). The CDR3 sequence is CASSQGLTSEKDEQFF. As DNA, the CDR3 is TGTGCCAGCAGCCAAGGACTCACTAGCGAGAAGGATGAGCAGTTCTTC.

The rearrangement links TRBV3-1 to TRBJ1-1; D is perhaps TRBD1 (5 bases). Trimming took 6 bases from V and 3 from J, leaving 14 bases between them. The CDR3 is 14 residues long. Germline assignment: CDR1 LGHDT and CDR2 YNNKEL (reference sequence). Here the CDR3 DNA reads TGTGCCAGCAGGGGCGGGGGAGGAGACACTGAAGCTTTCTTT. Its protein product is CASRGGGGDTEAFF.

This clonotype was seen a handful of times. The gene calls are TRBV7-9 and TRBJ1-1; 8 bases are shared with TRBD1. The V gene end was trimmed by 4 bases and the J gene end by 1 base; junction bases not matched to a gene: 5. CDR3 length: 15 amino acids. CDR1 SEHNR and CDR2 FQNEAQ come from the germline V gene (reference sequence). The CDR3 reads CASSSWDRRNTEAFF. CDR3 nucleotides: TGTGCCAGCAGCTCATGGGACAGGCGGAACACTGAAGCTTTCTTT.

The rearrangement joins TRBV2 to TRBJ2-2; 9 nucleotides agree with TRBD1. V lost 5 bases to trimming and J lost 1 base; unmatched junction nucleotides: 8. The germline V gene encodes CDR1 SNHLY and CDR2 FYNNEI. The CDR3 is made up of 17 amino acids. The CDR3 DNA sequence: TGTGCCAGCAGTACACACGGGGGACAGGGGAACACCGGGGAGCTGTTTTTT. The encoded protein is CASSTHGGQGNTGELFF. The full variable domain, its missing parts supplied by reference TRBV2 and TRBJ2-2, is EPEVTQTPSHQVTQMGQEVILRCVPISNHLYFYWYRQILGQKVEFLVSFYNNEISEKSEIFDDQFSVERPDGSNFTLKIRSTKLEDSAMYFCASSTHGGQGNTGELFFGEGSRLTVL.

This clonotype was seen many times. This rearrangement joins TRBV3-1 to TRBJ2-7; 7 positions match TRBD1. The germline CDR1 and CDR2 sequences are LGHDT and YNNKEL (reference sequence). The CDR3 totals 13 residues. The trim removed 3 bases at V and 2 bases at J, leaving 1 base unmatched. In DNA, the CDR3 is TGTGCCAGCAGCCAGGGGACAGCCTACGAGCAGTACTTC. Its translation: CASSQGTAYEQYF.

This clonotype was counted between two and nine times. This sequence joins TRBV5-8 and TRBJ2-5; D possibly matches TRBD1 or TRBD2 (5 bases each). CDR1 is SGHTS, CDR2 YDEGEE, per germline. The CDR3 spans 13 residues. V lost 6 bases to trimming and J lost 4 bases, with 13 bases between them. CDR3 bases: TGTGCCAGCAACCCGGGACGACCAGAGACCCAGTACTTC. Its translation is CASNPGRPETQYF.